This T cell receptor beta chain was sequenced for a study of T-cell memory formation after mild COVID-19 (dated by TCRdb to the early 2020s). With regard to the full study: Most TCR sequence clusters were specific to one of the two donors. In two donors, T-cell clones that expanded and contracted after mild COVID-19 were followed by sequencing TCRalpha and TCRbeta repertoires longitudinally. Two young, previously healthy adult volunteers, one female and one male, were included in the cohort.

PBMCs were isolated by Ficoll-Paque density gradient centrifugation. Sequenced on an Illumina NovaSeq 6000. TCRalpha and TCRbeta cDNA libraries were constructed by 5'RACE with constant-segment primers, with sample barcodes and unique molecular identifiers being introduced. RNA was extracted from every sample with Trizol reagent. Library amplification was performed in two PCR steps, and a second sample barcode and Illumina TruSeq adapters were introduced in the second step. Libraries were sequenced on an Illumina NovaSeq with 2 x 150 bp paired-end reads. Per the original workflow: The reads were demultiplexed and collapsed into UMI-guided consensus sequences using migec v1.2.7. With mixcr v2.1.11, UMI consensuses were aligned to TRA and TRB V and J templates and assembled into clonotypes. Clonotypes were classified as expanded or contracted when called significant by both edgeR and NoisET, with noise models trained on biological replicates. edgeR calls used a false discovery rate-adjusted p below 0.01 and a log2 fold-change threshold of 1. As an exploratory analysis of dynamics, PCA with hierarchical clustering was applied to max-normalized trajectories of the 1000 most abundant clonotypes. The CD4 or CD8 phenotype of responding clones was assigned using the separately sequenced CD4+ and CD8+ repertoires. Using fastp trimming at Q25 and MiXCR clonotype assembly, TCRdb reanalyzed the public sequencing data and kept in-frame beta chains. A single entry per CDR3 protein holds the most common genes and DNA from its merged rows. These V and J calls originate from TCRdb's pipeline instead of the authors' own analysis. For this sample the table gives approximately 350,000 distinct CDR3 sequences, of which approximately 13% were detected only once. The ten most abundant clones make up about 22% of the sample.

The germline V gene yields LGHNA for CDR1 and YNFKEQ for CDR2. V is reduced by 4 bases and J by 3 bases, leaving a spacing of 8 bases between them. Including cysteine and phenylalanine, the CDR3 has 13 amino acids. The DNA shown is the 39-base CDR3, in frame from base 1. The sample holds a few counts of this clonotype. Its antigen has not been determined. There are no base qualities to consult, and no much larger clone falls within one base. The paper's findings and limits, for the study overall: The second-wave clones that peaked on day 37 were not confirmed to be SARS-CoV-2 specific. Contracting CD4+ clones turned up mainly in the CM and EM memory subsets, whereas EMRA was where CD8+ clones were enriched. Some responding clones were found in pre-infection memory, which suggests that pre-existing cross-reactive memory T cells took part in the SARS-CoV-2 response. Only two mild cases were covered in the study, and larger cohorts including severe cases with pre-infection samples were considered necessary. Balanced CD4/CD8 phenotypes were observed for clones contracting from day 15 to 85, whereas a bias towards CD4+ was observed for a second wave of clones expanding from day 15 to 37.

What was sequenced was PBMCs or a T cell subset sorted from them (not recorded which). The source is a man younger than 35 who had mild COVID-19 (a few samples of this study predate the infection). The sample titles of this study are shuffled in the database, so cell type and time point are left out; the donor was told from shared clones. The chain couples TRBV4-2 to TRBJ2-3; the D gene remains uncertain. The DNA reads TGTGCCAGCAGCCCGGATTTGACAGATACGCAGTATTTT. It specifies CASSPDLTDTQYF.